This TCR beta chain was captured by sequencing in a study of T-cell reconstitution after alpha-beta-depleted transplantation in children. This clonotype has ten or more counts. Library preparation (for TCRbeta) was performed with unique molecular identifiers. TCRdb fed the PCR reads into MiXCR, producing one record per CDR3 protein. The data contain about 110,000 distinct CDR3 sequences, approximately 10% of them seen just once; the ten biggest clones take up over 8%. CDR3 length: 15 residues. With 5 bases removed from V and 5 bases from J, the gap between germline ends came to 17 bases. Germline lookup yields CDR1 MDHEN and CDR2 SYDVKM.

The receptor was isolated from a human donor who donated a stem cell graft to a child with acute lymphoblastic leukemia. Source: PBMCs from the stem cell graft donor, taken from the stem cell graft. The J gene is TRBJ2-3, the V gene TRBV28; a weak D match, TRBD1 (6 bases). The DNA of the CDR3 is TGTGCCAGCAGTCCCCCACAGGGAACGGGAGATACGCAGTATTTT. Protein: CASSPPQGTGDTQYF. Using reference TRBV28 and TRBJ2-3 for the parts outside the CDR3, the full variable domain is DVKVTQSSRYLVKRTGEKVFLECVQDMDHENMFWYRQDPGLGLRLIYFSYDVKMKEKGDIPEGYSVSREKKERFSLILESASTNQTSMYLCASSPPQGTGDTQYFGPGTRLTVL.